This entry is about one T cell receptor beta chain. The source of the sample is a study of T-cell memory formation after mild COVID-19. TCRdb re-called the 5' RACE reads with MiXCR, one entry per CDR3 protein. The sample lists roughly 480,000 distinct CDR3 sequences; approximately 23% were seen once. The source of this sequence is an adult woman who had mild COVID-19 (a few samples of this study predate the infection). Cell type and time point are not known. Sequencing input: PBMCs or a T cell subset sorted from them (not recorded which).

CDR3 coding DNA: TGCAGTGCTAGGACAGGTCCCGATACGCAGTATTTT. Amino acids: CSARTGPDTQYF. This sequence joins TRBV20-1 and TRBJ2-3; perhaps TRBD1 as D (6 bases). Germline assignment: CDR1 DFQATT and CDR2 SNEGSKA (reference sequence). V gave up 3 bases and J gave up 6 bases, with 10 bases separating them. This CDR3 has 12 residues.